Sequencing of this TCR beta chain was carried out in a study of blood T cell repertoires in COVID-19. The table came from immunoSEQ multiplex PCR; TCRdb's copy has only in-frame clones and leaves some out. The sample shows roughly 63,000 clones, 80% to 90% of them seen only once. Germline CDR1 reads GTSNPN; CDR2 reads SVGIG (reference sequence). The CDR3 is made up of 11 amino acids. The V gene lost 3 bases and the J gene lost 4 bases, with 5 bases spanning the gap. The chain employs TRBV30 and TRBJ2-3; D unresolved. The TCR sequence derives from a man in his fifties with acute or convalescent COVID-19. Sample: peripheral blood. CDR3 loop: CAWRTADTQYF. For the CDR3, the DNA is TGTGCCTGGAGAACGGCAGATACGCAGTATTTT. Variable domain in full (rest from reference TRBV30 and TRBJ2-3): SQTIHQWPATLVQPVGSPLSLECTVEGTSNPNLYWYRQAAGRGLQLLFYSVGIGQISSEVPQNLSASRPQDRQFILSSKKLLLSDSGFYLCAWRTADTQYFGPGTRLTVL.